This T cell receptor (beta chain) comes out of a study of blood T cell repertoires in COVID-19. Sequencing was performed with immunoSEQ multiplex PCR; in TCRdb, only in-frame clones are kept and a portion is missing. The repertoire holds about 440,000 clones, 70% to 90% seen once, with just under 2% in the top ten. Germline CDR1 and CDR2: MDHEN and SYDVKM. The CDR3 totals 14 residues. Deletions cut 3 bases from V and 4 bases from J, with 10 bases between. This TCR came from a woman between 18 and 29 years old with acute COVID-19. The gene calls are TRBV28 and TRBJ1-3; D is perhaps TRBD1 (6 bases). Sequencing was done on a sample of PBMCs or T cells enriched from blood (not recorded which). The CDR3 is CASSFPDRGNTIYF. For the CDR3, the DNA is TGTGCCAGCAGTTTCCCCGACAGGGGAAACACCATATATTTT.